What follows are 10 T cell receptor beta chains derived from one specimen sequenced in a study of blood T cell repertoires in COVID-19. Clones were read by immunoSEQ multiplex PCR, and TCRdb kept only the in-frame ones, dropping some. The sample has approximately 300,000 clones, 85% to 95% seen once; the top ten hold 3% to 5%. Sequenced input: PBMCs or T cells enriched from blood (not recorded which). All receptors come from a woman between 25 and 40 years old who had been exposed to COVID-19.

The V call is TRBV7-2, the J call TRBJ2-1; tentatively, D is TRBD2 (5 bases). The germline gives CDR1 SGHTA, CDR2 FQGNSA. The CDR3 is made up of 15 amino acids. Between the trimmed V and J ends, which lost 0 bases and 7 bases, there was a span of 13 bases. The DNA of the CDR3 is TGTGCCAGCAGCTTAGCCCCGGGGATTTGGAATGAGCAGTTCTTC. Protein sequence: CASSLAPGIWNEQFF.

Remarks on this clone: Relative to the germline gene, one junction end is altered; a read error may explain this. V is TRBV20-1 and J is TRBJ2-7, with TRBD1 matching 7 bases. From germline, CDR1 is DFQATT and CDR2 SNEGSKA (reference sequence). The CDR3 runs 14 residues. The CDR3 region is CSTSGDSHLREQYF. The CDR3 nucleotides are TGCAGTACTAGTGGGGACAGCCACCTACGAGAGCAGTACTTC.

Note on this clone: Its ends do not fully match the called genes, so a read error is possible. This sequence joins TRBV13 and TRBJ1-5; TRBD1 might be the D (5 bases). The CDR3 has 14 residues. CDR1 PRHDT and CDR2 FYEKMQ come from the germline V gene (reference sequence). Here the CDR3 reads CASSLGRVSQPQHF. CDR3 DNA sequence: TGTGCCAGCAGCCTAGGCAGGGTCAGCCAGCCCCAGCATTTT.

This chain connects TRBV29-1 to TRBJ1-2, with 7 bases matching TRBD1. This CDR3 has 12 amino acids. CDR1 and CDR2 (germline): SQVTM, ANQGSEA. Unmatched junction bases numbered 7, after V lost 6 bases and J lost 6 bases. The CDR3, as DNA: TGCAGCGTAGCACAGGGGTGGAATGGCTACACCTTC. Its protein is CSVAQGWNGYTF.

This chain uses TRBV30 with TRBJ1-2; 9 bases agree with TRBD1. CDR1 GTSNPN and CDR2 SVGIG come from the germline V gene (reference sequence). Germline trimming cut 8 bases from V and 4 bases from J; bases unmatched to any gene: 14. The CDR3 consists of 15 residues. The CDR3 nucleotides are TGTGCCCGTCCAGACAGGGGGTCTTTAGGCTATGGCTACACCTTC. As protein: CARPDRGSLGYGYTF. Drawing the rest from reference TRBV30 and TRBJ1-2, the complete variable domain is SQTIHQWPATLVQPVGSPLSLECTVEGTSNPNLYWYRQAAGRGLQLLFYSVGIGQISSEVPQNLSASRPQDRQFILSSKKLLLSDSGFYLCARPDRGSLGYGYTFGSGTRLTVV.

The rearrangement uses TRBV7-6 and TRBJ2-1; TRBD2 might be the D (7 bases). The CDR3 covers 17 residues. Germline CDR1 and CDR2: SGHVS and FNYEAQ. V was cut by 2 bases and J by 0 bases, with 14 bases left in between. The CDR3 reads CASSLREGGASYNEQFF. CDR3 in DNA: TGTGCCAGCAGCTTAAGGGAGGGGGGGGCCTCCTACAATGAGCAGTTCTTC.

The chain combines TRBV7-8 with TRBJ1-5, with D maybe TRBD1 (5 bases). The CDR3 runs to 15 residues. Trimming removed 1 base from V and 2 bases from J, with 9 bases in between. The germline gives CDR1 SGHVS, CDR2 FQNEAQ. The chain's CDR3 is CASSLGWGGNQPQHF. CDR3 sequence (DNA): TGTGCCAGCAGCTTAGGATGGGGGGGCAATCAGCCCCAGCATTTT.

This sequence joins TRBV19 and TRBJ1-1; unclear D gene. The CDR3 spans 10 residues. Trimming pared 10 bases from V and 4 bases from J, leaving 7 bases between. Looked up from germline, CDR1 is LNHDA and CDR2 is SQIVND (reference sequence). The DNA for the CDR3 is TGTGCCACAGGTAGCACTGAAGCTTTCTTT. Protein sequence: CATGSTEAFF.

This rearrangement joins TRBV27 to TRBJ1-2; D possibly corresponds to TRBD1 (5 bases). The V gene's germline CDR1 is MNHEY and CDR2 SMNVEV (reference sequence). There are 13 residues in the CDR3. V was shortened by 5 bases and J by 8 bases, with 15 bases between the two germline ends. The CDR3 bases are TGTGCCAGCAGTACTCCCTTGGGGGGGGGCTACACCTTC. This encodes CASSTPLGGGYTF.

The V and J genes are TRBV29-1 and TRBJ1-1, with D possibly being TRBD1 (6 bases). Trimming removed 6 bases at V and 1 base at J, with 9 bases between. The CDR3 contains 12 residues. Germline V gene sequence: CDR1 SQVTM, CDR2 ANQGSEA. The CDR3 DNA is TGCAGCGTCCGGACAGAGAACACTGAAGCTTTCTTT. It encodes CSVRTENTEAFF.